Listed here is a single TCR beta chain. Its antigen is currently unknown. This sample stems from a study of vaccination effects on CD4 cells after COVID-19. Study findings and constraints: Early timepoints after infection were absent, and convalescent patients were few in the study.

Viral peptide pool expansion of antigen-specific CD4+ T cells preceded sequencing in the ViraFEST assay. A 10-day culture period preceded the isolation of CD4+ T cells. People in the vaccine group had not been infected with SARS-CoV-2 before, and their nucleocapsid antibodies were negative. They grew a few million PBMC in each well, adding 8.5 to 10 IU/ml IL-2 and around 10 ug/ml peptides. Replacing half the medium with IL-2 medium was done on days 3 and 7. Sequenced by immunoSEQ multiplex PCR; TCRdb stores in-frame clones only, minus some. This sample has about 20,000 clones, with approximately 72% found just once. Germline V CDR1 and CDR2: SGHRS, YFSETQ. The V end lost 0 bases, the J end lost 2 bases, and 16 bases lay between the germline ends. The CDR3 is made up of 17 amino acids.

This sequence was found in a human donor who received a COVID-19 vaccine. The sequenced sample was CD4+ T cells from PBMCs cultured with HCoV-NL63 spike peptides, obtained before COVID-19 vaccination. The rearrangement uses TRBV5-1 and TRBJ2-3; no definite D call. The CDR3 region is CASSLVSEQAHTDTQYF. CDR3 sequence (DNA): TGCGCCAGCAGCTTGGTAAGCGAACAAGCGCACACAGATACGCAGTATTTT.